The 11 T cell receptor beta chains reported below all come from one sample, sequenced in a study of breast tumors, draining lymph nodes, adjacent tissues. TCRdb processed the multiplex PCR reads anew with MiXCR; each CDR3 protein has one entry. The sample has some 21,000 distinct CDR3 sequences; approximately 51% are singletons. Sequencing input: breast tumor tissue. These receptors were collected from a female donor with breast cancer. Some clones in this sample may be carry-over from other donors' samples.

Sample share makes this clonotype medium-sized. V is TRBV6-2 or TRBV6-3 and J is TRBJ2-7, with D perhaps matching TRBD1 or TRBD2 (6 bases each). The germline CDR1 and CDR2 sequences are MNHEY and SVGEGT. The CDR3 contains 14 residues. Trimming pared 4 bases from V and 3 bases from J, leaving 13 bases between. CDR3 region: CASSSGGQIYEQYF. For the CDR3, the DNA is TGTGCCAGCAGTTCCGGGGGACAAATCTACGAGCAGTACTTC.

There are many counts of this clonotype. The genes are TRBV5-6 and TRBJ2-3; 7 bases agree with TRBD2. This CDR3 has 18 residues. Trimming took 3 bases from V and 6 from J; bases not matched to a gene: 19. The germline CDR1 and CDR2 sequences are SGHDT and YYEEEE. The chain's CDR3 is CASSSPGAGGSLADTQYF. CDR3 coding DNA: TGTGCCAGCAGCTCGCCCGGCGCCGGCGGGAGCTTGGCGGATACGCAGTATTTT.

This chain connects TRBV19 to TRBJ2-7; TRBD1 matches at 7 bases. Germline values: CDR1 LNHDA, CDR2 SQIVND (reference sequence). The CDR3 spans 13 residues. The junction had 6 bases not matched to a gene; V was cut back by 4 bases and J by 6 bases. This CDR3 reads CASSSGTASEQYF. In DNA, the CDR3 is TGTGCCAGTAGTAGTGGGACAGCCTCCGAGCAGTACTTC.

About this clonotype itself: The junction differs from germline at one of its ends, possibly a read error. This chain connects TRBV19 to TRBJ2-2, with TRBD1 identical over 10 bases. Per germline, CDR1 LNHDA and CDR2 SQIVND (reference sequence). This CDR3 contains 14 residues. CDR3 amino acids: CAGRTGGESGELFF. CDR3 in DNA: TGTGCCGGTAGGACAGGGGGGGAGTCCGGGGAGCTGTTTTTT.

The chain carries TRBV28 and TRBJ1-2; possibly TRBD1 for D (6 bases). CDR3 length: 13 residues. Between the trimmed V and J ends, which lost 3 bases and 4 bases, there was a span of 9 bases. CDR1 and CDR2 (germline): MDHEN, SYDVKM. The CDR3 here is CASSLSTGYGYTF. The CDR3 DNA reads TGTGCCAGCAGTTTGTCGACAGGCTATGGCTACACCTTC.

CDR3 sequence: CSARPGTGETSPLHF. The CDR3 DNA reads TGCAGTGCTAGACCCGGGACAGGGGAAACTTCACCCCTCCACTTT. The chain links TRBV20-1 to TRBJ1-6; 10 bases are a match to TRBD1. This CDR3 is built from 15 residues. J gave up 9 bases and V 2 bases, and 7 bases lay outside the gene matches. Germline CDR1 DFQATT, CDR2 SNEGSKA (reference sequence).

This clonotype was counted at least ten times. A much larger clone is a single base away; this may be a read error. As the CDR3 is not closed by the conserved phenylalanine or tryptophan, this likely results from a read error. The V and J genes are TRBV19 and TRBJ2-1; weak D call: TRBD1 (7 bases). Germline loops: CDR1 LNHDA, CDR2 SQIVND (reference sequence). Trimming pared 2 bases from V and 0 bases from J, leaving 11 bases between. The CDR3 has 16 residues. The DNA of the CDR3 is TGTGCCAGTAGTATAAGGGGGGACAGCTCCTACAATGAGCAGTTCTCC. Translating it yields CASSIRGDSSYNEQFS.

This chain uses TRBV2 with TRBJ2-6, with a possible D match to TRBD2 (6 bases). The CDR3 runs to 16 residues. Germline V gene lookup returns CDR1 SNHLY and CDR2 FYNNEI. V lost 5 bases and J lost 3, with 14 bases in between. CDR3 residues: CASSYRGGLGANVLTF. Written as DNA, the CDR3 is TGTGCCAGCAGTTACCGTGGGGGACTTGGGGCCAACGTCCTGACTTTC.

At least ten counts were recorded for this clonotype. This rearrangement joins TRBV7-6 to TRBJ2-7; tentatively, D is TRBD1 or TRBD2 (5 bases each). Germline CDR1 SGHVS, CDR2 FNYEAQ. V was cut by 5 bases and J by 3 bases, with 14 bases left in between. The CDR3 runs 14 residues. In DNA form, the CDR3 reads TGTGCCAGCAGCCCAAATGCAGGGAGCTACGAGCAGTACTTC. Its protein product is CASSPNAGSYEQYF.

This clonotype was observed a few times. Given a much more abundant clone one base away, this may be a read error. This chain uses TRBV5-8 with TRBJ1-2; weak D call: TRBD1 (6 bases). CDR3 length: 13 residues. Germline V gene lookup returns CDR1 SGHTS and CDR2 YDEGEE. CDR3 DNA: TGTGCCAGCGCCAAGGACAGCACCTATGACTACACCTTC. Residues: CASAKDSTYDYTF.

Turning to this clonotype: Given a much more abundant clone one base away, this may be a read error. The V and J genes are TRBV27 and TRBJ2-7; D not certain. This CDR3 has 13 amino acids. V shed 6 bases and J shed 8 bases, with 17 bases lying between them. Germline V gene data show CDR1 as MNHEY and CDR2 as SMNVEV (reference sequence). CDR3 nucleotides: TGTGCCAGCAGAAACGTCCTATCCCACAAGCAGTACTTC. It is translated as CASRNVLSHKQYF.